The 12 T cell receptor beta chains below all came from one sample that was sequenced in a study of T-cell memory formation after mild COVID-19. One entry per CDR3 protein, called by TCRdb with MiXCR from the 5' RACE reads. There are fewer than 150,000 distinct CDR3 sequences in the sample; more than 13% occur only once, and around 30% lies in the top ten. What was sequenced was PBMCs or a T cell subset sorted from them (not recorded which). The source of these receptors is an adult woman who had mild COVID-19 (a few samples of this study predate the infection). Cell type and time point are not known.

The chain has TRBV4-1 and TRBJ1-5; no definite D call. The CDR3 spans 16 residues. CDR1 and CDR2 from the germline V gene are MGHRA and YSYEKL. Deletions cut 0 bases from V and 0 bases from J, with 9 bases between. The CDR3 sequence is CASSQDGRDSNQPQHF. The CDR3 DNA sequence: TGCGCCAGCAGCCAAGATGGTAGGGATAGCAATCAGCCCCAGCATTTT.

The chain couples TRBV6-2 or TRBV6-3 to TRBJ2-1; TRBD2 agrees at 15 bases. The CDR3 runs 18 residues. With 7 bases clipped from V and 7 bases from J, the junction kept 14 bases outside the gene matches. Per germline, CDR1 MNHEY and CDR2 SVGEGT. CDR3 nucleotides: TGTGCCAGCACCCCGGGACTAGCGGGGGGCTCGGGGTGGAATGAGCAGTTCTTC. Translation gives CASTPGLAGGSGWNEQFF.

In this sample, this clonotype turned up a few times. J is TRBJ2-7 and V is TRBV7-9, with a possible D match to TRBD1 (8 bases). The CDR3 loop spans 13 amino acids. From germline, CDR1 is SEHNR and CDR2 FQNEAQ (reference sequence). With 5 bases removed from V and 5 bases from J, the gap between germline ends came to 13 bases. The CDR3 region has the DNA TGTGCCAGCAGCCAGGGGGCGGGGGACGAGCAGTACTTC. Its protein is CASSQGAGDEQYF.

This rearrangement joins TRBV27 to TRBJ2-3; D unclear. This CDR3 spans 15 amino acids. Germline loops: CDR1 MNHEY, CDR2 SMNVEV (reference sequence). Trimming pared 8 bases from V and 0 bases from J, leaving 15 bases between. In DNA form, the CDR3 reads TGTGCCAGCTCCTCCGGTACTCCAAGCACAGATACGCAGTATTTT. Amino acid sequence: CASSSGTPSTDTQYF.

This clonotype has only one observation. The chain is built from TRBV7-6 and TRBJ2-5, with 8 bases identical to TRBD2. V gave up 7 bases and J gave up 0 bases; unmatched junction bases: 7. The CDR3 spans 15 residues. CDR1 is SGHVS and CDR2 is FNYEAQ in the germline V gene. CDR3 DNA sequence: TGTGCCAGCACCCACGGGGGGGGCTACCAAGAGACCCAGTACTTC. Encoded protein: CASTHGGGYQETQYF. Using reference TRBV7-6 and TRBJ2-5 for the parts outside the CDR3, the full variable domain is GAGVSQSPRYKVTKRGQDVALRCDPISGHVSLYWYRQALGQGPEFLTYFNYEAQQDKSGLPNDRFSAERPEGSISTLTIQRTEQRDSAMYRCASTHGGGYQETQYFGPGTRLLVL.

The J gene is TRBJ1-1, the V gene TRBV9; a possible D gene is TRBD1 (6 bases). Trimming shortened V by 0 bases and J by 5 bases, and 11 bases separated the two germline ends. The CDR3 totals 14 residues. The V gene's germline CDR1 is SGDLS and CDR2 YYNGEE. The CDR3 region has the DNA TGTGCCAGCAGCGTAGATGGGGGGCCGACTGAAGCTTTCTTT. Protein product: CASSVDGGPTEAFF.

The sample holds a few counts of this clonotype. V is TRBV7-9 and J is TRBJ2-3; D call uncertain. V was cut by 5 bases and J by 0 bases, with 12 bases left in between. CDR1 SEHNR and CDR2 FQNEAQ come from the germline V gene (reference sequence). This CDR3 comprises 15 residues. CDR3 sequence (DNA): TGTGCCAGCAGCCCCGGCCTGTACAGCACAGATACGCAGTATTTT. It yields the protein CASSPGLYSTDTQYF.

This clonotype was observed at least ten times. The chain recombines TRBV6-5 with TRBJ2-5; TRBD1 is a possible D gene (6 bases). The CDR3 length is 14 residues. The germline V and J ends were trimmed by 6 bases and 1 base, with 12 bases remaining between them. The germline V gene encodes CDR1 MNHEY and CDR2 SVGAGI. In nucleotides, the CDR3 is TGTGCCAGCAGGGGCGGACAGTTCCAAGAGACCCAGTACTTC. Amino acids: CASRGGQFQETQYF.

This clonotype occurred many times. This chain uses TRBV5-1 with TRBJ2-2; D unresolved. V lost 2 bases and J lost 0, with 11 bases in between. CDR1 and CDR2 (germline): SGHRS, YFSETQ. The CDR3 is made up of 16 amino acids. The DNA of the CDR3 is TGCGCCAGCAGCTTAGACACCCCAACGAACACCGGGGAGCTGTTTTTT. Amino acids: CASSLDTPTNTGELFF.

This clonotype was seen only a few times. The chain has TRBV11-3 and TRBJ2-2; D not resolved. CDR3 length: 13 residues. Looked up from germline, CDR1 is SGHNT and CDR2 is YENEEA. The V gene lost 8 bases and the J gene lost 0 bases, with 7 bases spanning the gap. Here the CDR3 reads CASCQANTGELFF. The CDR3 DNA sequence: TGTGCCAGCTGCCAGGCGAACACCGGGGAGCTGTTTTTT.

This clonotype was counted between two and nine times. J is TRBJ2-2 and V is TRBV5-1, with 8 nucleotides matching TRBD1. Per the germline V gene, CDR1 is SGHRS and CDR2 is YFSETQ. The CDR3 has 15 amino acids. V trimming: 7 bases; J trimming: 5 bases; junction bases outside the gene matches: 10. DNA of the CDR3: TGCGCCAGCGAAGACGGACAGGGAATGACCGGGGAGCTGTTTTTT. Encoded protein: CASEDGQGMTGELFF.

This sequence joins TRBV29-1 and TRBJ2-7; TRBD1 matches at 7 bases. From germline, CDR1 is SQVTM and CDR2 ANQGSEA. Germline trimming cut 6 bases from V and 7 bases from J; bases unmatched to any gene: 9. The CDR3 is 12 amino acids. CDR3: CSVMTGLQEQYF. CDR3 sequence (DNA): TGCAGCGTAATGACAGGGCTTCAAGAGCAGTACTTC.